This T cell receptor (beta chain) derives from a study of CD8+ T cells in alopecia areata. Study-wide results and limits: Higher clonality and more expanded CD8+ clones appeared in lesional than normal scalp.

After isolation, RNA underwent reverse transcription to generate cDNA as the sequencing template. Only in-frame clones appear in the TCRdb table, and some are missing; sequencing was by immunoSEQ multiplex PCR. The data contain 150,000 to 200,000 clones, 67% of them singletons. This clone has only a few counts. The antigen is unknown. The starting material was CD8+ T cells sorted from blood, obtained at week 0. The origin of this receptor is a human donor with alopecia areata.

CDR3 bases: TGCGCCAGCAGTCGCCCCAAACTGGGTAGTTATGGCTACACCTTC. Amino acids: CASSRPKLGSYGYTF. This chain uses TRBV23-1 with TRBJ1-2; D is unresolved. TRBV23-1 is an ORF for which the function is uncertain. The V end was cut by 4 bases, the J end by 5 bases, with 17 bases between. The CDR3 consists of 15 residues.